Shown below are 23 T cell receptor beta chains from a single sample sequenced in a study of early T cells in non-severe SARS-CoV-2 infection. Each CDR3 protein is one row after TCRdb ran MiXCR on the 5' RACE reads. The sample has nearly 90,000 distinct CDR3 sequences, about an eighth seen once; the top ten hold roughly 6.4%. Specimen: whole blood. These receptors were obtained from an adult who was a healthcare worker with PCR-confirmed SARS-CoV-2 infection or an uninfected control (not recorded which).

The gene calls are TRBV28 and TRBJ2-5, with 9 bases fitting TRBD1. Trimming took 11 bases from V and 2 from J; bases not matched to a gene: 3. The length of the CDR3 is 12 residues. Per germline, CDR1 MDHEN and CDR2 SYDVKM. Here the CDR3 DNA reads TGTGCCGGAGGGACAGGGCAAGAGACCCAGTACTTC. Translation gives CAGGTGQETQYF.

The chain has TRBV20-1 and TRBJ2-1; 7 nucleotides match TRBD2. CDR1 DFQATT and CDR2 SNEGSKA come from the germline V gene (reference sequence). The CDR3 is 14 residues long. With V trimmed by 7 bases and J by 3 bases, 9 bases remained unmatched. CDR3 in amino acids: CSVQRRGSYNEQFF. CDR3 sequence (DNA): TGCAGTGTGCAGCGGCGCGGGAGCTACAATGAGCAGTTCTTC.

This clonotype has a count of ten or more. CDR3 nucleotides: TGCAGTGCTGGTTCGTCGGGGGCGGACACAGATACGCAGTATTTT. Its protein is CSAGSSGADTDTQYF. The rearrangement uses TRBV20-1 and TRBJ2-3; tentatively, D is TRBD1 or TRBD2 (6 bases each). This CDR3 is 15 amino acids long. V lost 5 bases and J lost 2, with 17 bases in between. The germline CDR1 and CDR2 sequences are DFQATT and SNEGSKA (reference sequence).

The chain is built from TRBV25-1 and TRBJ1-5, with D maybe TRBD1 (5 bases). V was pared by 2 bases and J by 1 base, with 12 bases between. This CDR3 has 16 amino acids. Germline lookup yields CDR1 MGHDK and CDR2 SYGVNS. CDR3 amino acids: CASSEGGRGSNQPQHF. CDR3 nucleotide sequence: TGTGCCAGCAGTGAAGGGGGAAGGGGAAGCAATCAGCCCCAGCATTTT.

This clonotype was seen a few times. The chain links TRBV7-8 to TRBJ2-3; 13 nucleotides agree with TRBD2. Trimming at V came to 5 bases and at J to 6 bases, leaving 8 bases not matched to a gene. From germline, CDR1 is SGHVS and CDR2 FQNEAQ. The CDR3 runs 16 residues. The CDR3 nucleotides are TGTGCCAGCAGCCTGGGGACTAGCGGGAAGGCGGATACGCAGTATTTT. Its translation is CASSLGTSGKADTQYF.

This clonotype was detected only a few times. The chain uses TRBV5-6 and TRBJ2-2; 7 bases fit TRBD2. J lost 2 bases, V lost 4 bases, and 5 bases had no gene match. The CDR3 totals 15 residues. Looked up from germline, CDR1 is SGHDT and CDR2 is YYEEEE. CDR3 nucleotide sequence: TGTGCCAGCAGCCTTAGGGACTACAACACCGGGGAGCTGTTTTTT. Translated: CASSLRDYNTGELFF.

The chain links TRBV19 to TRBJ2-1, with D perhaps TRBD2 (6 bases). Trimming took 5 bases from V and 7 from J, leaving 21 bases between them. This CDR3 contains 16 residues. Germline CDR1 LNHDA, CDR2 SQIVND (reference sequence). The CDR3 coding sequence is TGTGCCAGTAGTCCTCTTTTAGGGAGGCGTATGAATGAGCAGTTCTTC. As protein: CASSPLLGRRMNEQFF.

There are many counts of this clonotype. The CDR3 DNA reads TGTGCCAGCTCACCACCTACGGGACTAGCGGTCGAGACCCAGTACTTC. It is translated as CASSPPTGLAVETQYF. The J gene is TRBJ2-5, the V gene TRBV18; TRBD2 aligns across 11 bases. The V segment lost 0 bases and the J segment 5 bases; nucleotides outside the gene matches: 5. The germline gives CDR1 KGHSH, CDR2 LQKENI. The length of the CDR3 is 16 residues.

The table lists this clonotype with many counts. The rearrangement links TRBV7-6 to TRBJ2-7, with D tentatively TRBD2 (5 bases). Trimming took off 2 bases at V and 5 bases at J, with 16 bases between the two ends. Germline CDR1 and CDR2: SGHVS and FNYEAQ. The CDR3 totals 15 residues. The CDR3 bases are TGTGCCAGCAGCTTACGTTCTACGGGGATCCACGAGCAGTACTTC. Translation: CASSLRSTGIHEQYF.

CDR3 sequence (DNA): TGCGCCAGCAGCCAAGATACGCGGACAGGGAATGAAAAACTGTTTTTT. The encoded protein is CASSQDTRTGNEKLFF. This chain connects TRBV4-1 to TRBJ1-4; TRBD1 agrees at 8 bases. The germline CDR1 and CDR2 sequences are MGHRA and YSYEKL. The CDR3 covers 16 residues. J lost 5 bases, V lost 0 bases, and 5 bases had no gene match.

This clonotype occurred a few times. The gene calls are TRBV3-1 and TRBJ2-1, with 11 positions matching TRBD2. V trimming: 4 bases; J trimming: 6 bases; junction bases outside the gene matches: 8. The CDR3 is 16 amino acids. Germline V gives CDR1 LGHDT, CDR2 YNNKEL (reference sequence). CDR3 sequence: CASSPIAGGPSNEQFF. CDR3 coding DNA: TGTGCCAGCAGCCCGATAGCGGGAGGGCCGTCCAATGAGCAGTTCTTC.

This clonotype showed up just a few times. The chain has TRBV10-3 and TRBJ1-2, with 8 bases that match TRBD1. Trimming cost V 4 bases and J 2 bases; bases outside gene matches: 3. The germline CDR1 and CDR2 sequences are ENHRY and SYGVKD. The CDR3 is made up of 14 amino acids. The CDR3 here is CAISGTGKNYGYTF. DNA for the CDR3: TGTGCCATCAGTGGGACAGGGAAGAACTATGGCTACACCTTC.

In nucleotides, the CDR3 is TGTGCCAGCAGTTGGGGTTATGCCTCCTCCTACAATGAGCAGTTCTTC. This translates into CASSWGYASSYNEQFF. This chain links TRBV27 with TRBJ2-1; D is ambiguous. Trimming took off 4 bases at V and 0 bases at J, with 13 bases between the two ends. There are 16 residues in the CDR3. Germline CDR1 reads MNHEY; CDR2 reads SMNVEV (reference sequence).

This clonotype was observed many times. The J gene is TRBJ1-1, the V gene TRBV27, with D perhaps TRBD1 (6 bases). V dropped 2 bases and J dropped 5 bases, with 24 bases sitting between them. Germline lookup yields CDR1 MNHEY and CDR2 SMNVEV (reference sequence). The CDR3 totals 18 residues. CDR3 residues: CASSLGRGSGAKRTEAFF. The CDR3 DNA is TGTGCCAGCAGTTTAGGTCGAGGCTCAGGGGCAAAGAGGACTGAAGCTTTCTTT.

The J gene is TRBJ2-7, the V gene TRBV20-1; possible D gene TRBD2, 6 bases. The CDR3 is made up of 14 amino acids. From germline, CDR1 is DFQATT and CDR2 SNEGSKA (reference sequence). Trimming stripped 2 bases from V and 0 bases from J, with 11 bases between. CDR3 DNA: TGCAGTGCTAGATCCATAGCGGCCTCCTACGAGCAGTACTTC. Protein: CSARSIAASYEQYF.

The chain employs TRBV20-1 and TRBJ2-7; 9 bases are a match to TRBD2. CDR1 and CDR2 (germline): DFQATT, SNEGSKA (reference sequence). The CDR3 has 14 residues. Trimming at V came to 6 bases and at J to 1 base, leaving 7 bases not matched to a gene. CDR3 loop: CSATSGARSYEQYF. CDR3 sequence (DNA): TGCAGTGCGACTAGCGGTGCCAGGTCCTACGAGCAGTACTTC.

This clonotype was counted ten times or more. This chain links TRBV10-3 with TRBJ1-2; D unresolved. The length of the CDR3 is 15 residues. Germline CDR1 is ENHRY and CDR2 is SYGVKD. V was shortened by 4 bases and J by 2 bases, with 14 bases between the two germline ends. CDR3 DNA sequence: TGTGCCATCAGTGTCACCGCCGGGCTGAACTATGGCTACACCTTC. It specifies CAISVTAGLNYGYTF.

In this sample, this clonotype turned up a few times. This chain joins TRBV18 and TRBJ1-1; D not resolved. This CDR3 is built from 14 residues. Germline values: CDR1 KGHSH, CDR2 LQKENI. Trimming removed 3 bases at V and 1 base at J, with 9 bases between. CDR3 amino acids: CASSPGRKNTEAFF. CDR3 DNA: TGTGCCAGCTCACCCGGACGGAAGAACACTGAAGCTTTCTTT.

The chain combines TRBV29-1 with TRBJ2-5; tentatively, D is TRBD2 (6 bases). The V gene's germline CDR1 is SQVTM and CDR2 ANQGSEA. The CDR3 has 12 amino acids. V lost 3 bases to trimming and J lost 3 bases, with 8 bases between them. CDR3 bases: TGCAGCGTTGACTCGGGGGAAGAGACCCAGTACTTC. This sequence encodes CSVDSGEETQYF.

The chain couples TRBV6-2 or TRBV6-3 to TRBJ2-4; no firm D call. V lost 2 bases, J lost 5 bases, and 16 bases lay in between. Per germline, CDR1 MNHEY and CDR2 SVGEGT. The CDR3 totals 16 residues. The CDR3 DNA follows: TGTGCCAGCAGTTACGGCGTTAGCATCGCCCAAAACATTCAGTACTTC. Translating gives CASSYGVSIAQNIQYF.

A few counts support this clonotype. The chain employs TRBV6-5 and TRBJ1-1, with 10 bases aligning to TRBD1. Germline loops: CDR1 MNHEY, CDR2 SVGAGI. This CDR3 contains 15 residues. The ends lost 6 bases at V and 6 bases at J; junction bases unmatched: 10. This chain's CDR3 is CASRYPGTGVSEAFF. CDR3 DNA sequence: TGTGCCAGCAGGTATCCCGGGACAGGGGTATCTGAAGCTTTCTTT.

This clonotype showed up many times. V is TRBV7-2 and J is TRBJ2-7; no clear D. Trimming cost V 0 bases and J 7 bases, with 4 bases left between them. Germline CDR1 reads SGHTA; CDR2 reads FQGNSA. This CDR3 contains 11 residues. The CDR3 spells CASSLAVEQYF. For the CDR3, the DNA is TGTGCCAGCAGCTTAGCGGTTGAGCAGTACTTC.

This clonotype appeared many times. The V gene is TRBV27, the J gene TRBJ2-7; 8 positions match TRBD1. The CDR3 has 14 amino acids. Germline V CDR1 and CDR2: MNHEY, SMNVEV (reference sequence). Trimming at V came to 6 bases and at J to 1 base, leaving 5 bases not matched to a gene. This CDR3 is CASSIDRGSYEQYF. CDR3 in DNA: TGTGCCAGCAGCATTGACAGGGGATCCTACGAGCAGTACTTC.